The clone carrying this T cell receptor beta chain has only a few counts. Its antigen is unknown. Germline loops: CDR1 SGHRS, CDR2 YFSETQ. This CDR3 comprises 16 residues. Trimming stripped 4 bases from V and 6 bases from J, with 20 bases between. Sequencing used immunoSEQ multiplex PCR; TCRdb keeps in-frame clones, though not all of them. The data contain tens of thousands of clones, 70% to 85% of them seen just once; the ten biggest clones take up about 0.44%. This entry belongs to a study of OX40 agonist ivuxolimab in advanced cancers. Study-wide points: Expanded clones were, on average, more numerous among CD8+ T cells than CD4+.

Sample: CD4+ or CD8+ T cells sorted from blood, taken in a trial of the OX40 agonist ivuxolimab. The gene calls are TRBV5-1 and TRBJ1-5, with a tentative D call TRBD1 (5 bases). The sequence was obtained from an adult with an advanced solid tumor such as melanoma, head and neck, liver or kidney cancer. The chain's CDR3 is CASSPGEGNKGQPQHF. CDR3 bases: TGCGCCAGCAGCCCGGGGGAGGGGAATAAGGGTCAGCCCCAGCATTTT.